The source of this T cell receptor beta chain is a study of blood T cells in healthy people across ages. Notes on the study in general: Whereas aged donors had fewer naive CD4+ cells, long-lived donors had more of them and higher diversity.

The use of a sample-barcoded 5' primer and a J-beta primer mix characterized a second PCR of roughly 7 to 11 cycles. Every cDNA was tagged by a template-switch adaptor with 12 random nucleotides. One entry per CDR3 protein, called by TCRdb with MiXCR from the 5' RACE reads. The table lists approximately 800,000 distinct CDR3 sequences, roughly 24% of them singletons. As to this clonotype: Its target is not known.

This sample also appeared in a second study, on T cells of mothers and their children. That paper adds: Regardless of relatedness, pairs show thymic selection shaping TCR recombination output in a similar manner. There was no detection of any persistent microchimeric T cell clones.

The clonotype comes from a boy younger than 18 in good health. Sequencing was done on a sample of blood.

The chain's CDR3 is CASSLAELGSGWHNEQFF. DNA of the CDR3: TGTGCCAGCAGCTTGGCTGAATTGGGAAGCGGGTGGCACAATGAGCAGTTCTTC. The V and J genes are TRBV5-5 and TRBJ2-1; weak D call: TRBD2 (6 bases). Per the germline V gene, CDR1 is SGHKS and CDR2 is YYEKEE (reference sequence). V lost 0 bases and J 5 bases, leaving 21 bases between the germline ends. This CDR3 is built from 18 residues.